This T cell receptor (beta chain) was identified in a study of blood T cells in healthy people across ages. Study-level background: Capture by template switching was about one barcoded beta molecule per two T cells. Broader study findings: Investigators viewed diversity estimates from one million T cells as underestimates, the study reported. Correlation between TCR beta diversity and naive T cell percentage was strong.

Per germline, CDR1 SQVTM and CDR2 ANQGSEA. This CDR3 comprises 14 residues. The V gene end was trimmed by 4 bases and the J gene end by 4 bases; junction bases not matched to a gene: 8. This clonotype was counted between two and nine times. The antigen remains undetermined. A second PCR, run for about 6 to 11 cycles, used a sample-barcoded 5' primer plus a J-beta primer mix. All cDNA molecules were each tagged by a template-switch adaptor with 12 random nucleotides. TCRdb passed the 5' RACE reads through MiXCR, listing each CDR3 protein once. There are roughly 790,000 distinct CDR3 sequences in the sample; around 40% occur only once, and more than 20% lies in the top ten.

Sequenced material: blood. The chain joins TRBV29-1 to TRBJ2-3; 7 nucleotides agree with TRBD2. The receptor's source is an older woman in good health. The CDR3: CSVGAGVGPDTQYF. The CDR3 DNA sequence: TGCAGCGTTGGGGCGGGAGTGGGACCAGATACGCAGTATTTT.